The 29 T cell receptor beta chains in this list originate from one sample, sequenced in a study of cytomegalovirus exposure and HLA in healthy donors. PCR was performed using 60 Vbeta and 13 Jbeta primers. Only in-frame clones appear in the TCRdb table, and some are missing; sequencing was by immunoSEQ multiplex PCR. The top ten clones hold around 1.7% of a sample with some 270,000 clones, about 93% of them seen once. Specimen: PBMCs. These receptors were taken from a girl aged 2-15 years in good health and CMV-seronegative.

CDR3 nucleotides: TGCGCCAGCAGTGAGCGGGACAGGGTATGTGCTTTCTTT. Residues: CASSERDRVCAFF. V usage is TRBV10-1 and J usage is TRBJ1-1; 9 bases fit TRBD1. Germline CDR1 is WNHNN and CDR2 is SYGVQD (reference sequence). The junction had 6 bases not matched to a gene; V was cut back by 2 bases and J by 11 bases. The CDR3 loop spans 13 amino acids.

In nucleotides, the CDR3 is TGCGCCAGCAGCCAAGATCAGGGACTAGCGGGGGGGCGATCCTACTTC. Translating it yields CASSQDQGLAGGRSYF. The rearrangement joins TRBV4-1 to TRBJ2-5; the match to TRBD2 covers 16 bases. The germline gives CDR1 MGHRA, CDR2 YSYEKL. The CDR3 loop spans 16 amino acids. V was clipped by 0 bases and J by 14 bases; unmatched bases: 9.

This rearrangement joins TRBV15 to TRBJ1-5; D uncertain. The CDR3 is 15 residues long. Germline-derived CDR1 and CDR2 are LNHNV and YYDKDF (reference sequence). V dropped 0 bases and J dropped 2 bases, with 8 bases sitting between them. The CDR3 sequence: CATSREGLGNQPQHF. In DNA, the CDR3 is TGTGCCACCAGCAGAGAGGGCTTAGGCAATCAGCCCCAGCATTTT.

The chain couples TRBV6-6 to TRBJ1-3; D is ambiguous. This CDR3 has 12 amino acids. Germline V gene lookup returns CDR1 MNHNY and CDR2 SVGAGI (reference sequence). V was shortened by 6 bases and J by 4 bases, with 7 bases between the two germline ends. CDR3 bases: TGTGCCAGCAGCCCCGGGGGAAACACCATATATTTT. It codes for CASSPGGNTIYF.

V usage is TRBV6-5 and J usage is TRBJ2-5, with D possibly being TRBD1 (5 bases). The J call may not be correct, given that the DNA end is closer to TRBJ2-7. Germline V CDR1 and CDR2: MNHEY, SVGAGI. The CDR3 length is 12 residues. The CDR3 DNA reads TGTGCCAGCAAAACAGGCGTCTACGAGCAGTACTTC. Translating it yields CASKTGVYEQYF.

There are a few counts of this clone. The chain combines TRBV10-2 with TRBJ2-7, with TRBD1 identical over 7 bases. The V segment lost 2 bases and the J segment 2 bases; nucleotides outside the gene matches: 12. CDR3 length: 17 amino acids. Germline loops: CDR1 WSHSY, CDR2 SAAADI. DNA of the CDR3: TGCGCCAGCAGTGAGCGGGACAGTTCCTCTAGTCCCTACGAGCAGTACTTC. Protein product: CASSERDSSSSPYEQYF.

The chain links TRBV18 to TRBJ1-4; 8 bases are shared with TRBD1. The germline CDR1 and CDR2 sequences are KGHSH and LQKENI. Trimming removed 6 bases from V and 10 bases from J; junction bases left unmatched: 10. The CDR3 totals 14 residues. The CDR3 DNA sequence: TGTGCCAGCTCCCCAGGACAGGGATCGGGAAAACTGTTTTTT. Amino acid sequence: CASSPGQGSGKLFF.

The CDR3 here is CASSQGDWETQYF. CDR3 sequence (DNA): TGCGCCAGCAGCCAAGGTGACTGGGAGACCCAGTACTTC. This chain joins TRBV4-1 and TRBJ2-5; D is undetermined. The CDR3 is made up of 13 amino acids. Trimming cost V 1 base and J 5 bases, with 8 bases left between them. Germline V CDR1 and CDR2: MGHRA, YSYEKL.

CDR3 bases: TGTGCCAGCAGTCCCAACCTGGGACACGCTAACTATGGCTACACCTTC. Translation: CASSPNLGHANYGYTF. The chain carries TRBV27 and TRBJ1-2, with D perhaps matching TRBD1 (6 bases). V was cut by 5 bases and J by 0 bases, with 16 bases left in between. Germline CDR1 and CDR2: MNHEY and SMNVEV (reference sequence). The CDR3 spans 16 residues.

Details on this clone: Other nucleotide sequences in the sample specify the same CDR3. This chain uses TRBV6-5 with TRBJ2-7; a possible D gene is TRBD2 (6 bases). With 4 bases removed from V and 5 bases from J, the gap between germline ends came to 15 bases. This CDR3 is 14 amino acids long. From germline, CDR1 is MNHEY and CDR2 SVGAGI. The CDR3 protein is CASSSLTSGDEQYF. In DNA, the CDR3 is TGTGCCAGCAGTTCTCTGACCTCGGGGGACGAGCAGTACTTC.

The chain couples TRBV12-5 to TRBJ1-2, with 7 bases matching TRBD1. Trimming at V came to 6 bases and at J to 4 bases, leaving 8 bases not matched to a gene. This CDR3 region has 14 residues. Germline V gene data show CDR1 as LGHNT and CDR2 as FRNRAP. The CDR3 loop reads CASGETGVFYGYTF. The CDR3 DNA sequence: TGTGCTAGTGGGGAAACAGGGGTGTTCTATGGCTACACCTTC.

This clone was seen a few times. J is TRBJ2-7 and V is TRBV6-6; TRBD2 aligns across 14 bases. Germline values: CDR1 MNHNY, CDR2 SVGAGI (reference sequence). Unmatched junction bases numbered 6, after V lost 8 bases and J lost 0 bases. This CDR3 region has 16 residues. As DNA, the CDR3 is TGTGCCAGCCGGGGGACTAGCGGGGGAAGCTCCTACGAGCAGTACTTC. Its protein is CASRGTSGGSSYEQYF.

The J gene is TRBJ2-5, the V gene TRBV19, with 10 bases identical to TRBD2. This CDR3 has 13 amino acids. The germline V gene encodes CDR1 LNHDA and CDR2 SQIVND (reference sequence). V trimming: 7 bases; J trimming: 5 bases; junction bases outside the gene matches: 4. The DNA for the CDR3 is TGTGCCAGTAATCTAGCGGGGGCGGAGACCCAGTACTTC. It codes for CASNLAGAETQYF.

The CDR3 nucleotides read TGTGCCAGCAGCTTAGACACTATCTACGAGCAGTACTTC. Translated: CASSLDTIYEQYF. V usage is TRBV7-2 and J usage is TRBJ2-7; D gene unclear. Germline V gene sequence: CDR1 SGHTA, CDR2 FQGNSA. The CDR3 consists of 13 residues. Trimming shortened V by 1 base and J by 3 bases, and 7 bases separated the two germline ends.

The chain couples TRBV20-1 to TRBJ1-1; TRBD1 is a possible D gene (5 bases). Per the germline V gene, CDR1 is DFQATT and CDR2 is SNEGSKA (reference sequence). Trimming removed 1 base from V and 10 bases from J, with 10 bases in between. This CDR3 region has 11 residues. The CDR3, as DNA: TGCAGTGCTAGAGGGCAGGGTTCAGCTTTCTTT. Translated, it gives CSARGQGSAFF.

This chain links TRBV27 with TRBJ1-4; D perhaps matches TRBD1 (5 bases). This CDR3 spans 13 amino acids. The germline gives CDR1 MNHEY, CDR2 SMNVEV (reference sequence). The V end lost 1 base, the J end lost 8 bases, and 8 bases lay between the germline ends. CDR3 region: CASSLWRDEKLFF. The DNA for the CDR3 is TGTGCCAGCAGTTTATGGAGGGACGAAAAACTGTTTTTT.

J is TRBJ1-1 and V is TRBV10-3; 12 bases line up with TRBD1. This CDR3 has 16 residues. Per germline, CDR1 ENHRY and CDR2 SYGVKD. Trimming removed 4 bases from V and 6 bases from J; junction bases left unmatched: 9. The CDR3 bases are TGTGCCATCAGTGCGGGGACAGGGGGCAACACGGCTGAAGCTTTCTTT. Amino acids: CAISAGTGGNTAEAFF.

The rearrangement joins TRBV7-9 to TRBJ1-2, with D perhaps matching TRBD1 (5 bases). V was pared by 5 bases and J by 1 base, with 17 bases between. Per germline, CDR1 SEHNR and CDR2 FQNEAQ (reference sequence). The CDR3 totals 16 residues. The CDR3 DNA reads as TGTGCCAGCAGCCAACCCCGACAGATCTTTAACTATGGCTACACCTTC. Amino acids: CASSQPRQIFNYGYTF.

The CDR3 bases are TGCGCCAGCAGACATCCTAGCAGACACTACGAGCAGTACTTC. It codes for CASRHPSRHYEQYF. The gene calls are TRBV5-1 and TRBJ2-7; possible D gene TRBD2, 5 bases. The V and J ends lost 5 bases and 3 bases respectively, with 15 bases between them. The CDR3 extends over 14 amino acids. Germline CDR1 reads SGHRS; CDR2 reads YFSETQ.

The chain couples TRBV7-9 to TRBJ2-2; D unclear. CDR3 length: 13 residues. Trimming took 0 bases from V and 7 from J, leaving 6 bases between them. Germline CDR1 is SEHNR and CDR2 is FQNEAQ (reference sequence). This CDR3 is CASSLAPGGELFF. The DNA of the CDR3 is TGTGCCAGCAGCTTAGCCCCGGGCGGGGAGCTGTTTTTT. Complete variable domain (other parts from reference TRBV7-9 and TRBJ2-2): DTGVSQNPRHKITKRGQNVTFRCDPISEHNRLYWYRQTLGQGPEFLTYFQNEAQLEKSRLLSDRFSAERPKGSFSTLEIQRTEQGDSAMYLCASSLAPGGELFFGEGSRLTVL.

The V gene is TRBV10-1, the J gene TRBJ2-1, with a tentative D call TRBD1 (7 bases). Trimming cost V 2 bases and J 6 bases, with 11 bases left between them. CDR3 length: 14 residues. Per germline, CDR1 WNHNN and CDR2 SYGVQD (reference sequence). The CDR3 nucleotides are TGCGCCAGCAGTGAGATGCAGGGGGGCAATGAGCAGTTCTTC. It translates to CASSEMQGGNEQFF.

The V and J genes are TRBV5-1 and TRBJ2-5, with TRBD2 identical over 8 bases. The J call may be mistaken, given a closer DNA end match to TRBJ2-7. This CDR3 has 15 amino acids. Germline assignment: CDR1 SGHRS and CDR2 YFSETQ. The CDR3 protein is CASSFTGGAFDEQYF. The CDR3 DNA sequence: TGCGCCAGCAGCTTTACCGGGGGGGCGTTCGACGAGCAGTACTTC.

About this clone: As the CDR3 is not closed by the conserved phenylalanine or tryptophan, this likely results from a read error. The rearrangement joins TRBV5-8 to TRBJ1-2, with D unclear. Trimming removed 3 bases from V and 4 bases from J, with 13 bases in between. The V gene's germline CDR1 is SGHTS and CDR2 YDEGEE. The CDR3 is 14 residues long. The CDR3 sequence is CASSSGERAYGYTL. CDR3 DNA sequence: TGTGCCAGCAGCTCAGGCGAGCGGGCCTATGGCTACACCCTC.

The rearrangement links TRBV19 to TRBJ1-4; a weak D match, TRBD1 (5 bases). V was pared by 3 bases and J by 7 bases, with 9 bases between. The CDR3 runs 13 residues. Germline V gene lookup returns CDR1 LNHDA and CDR2 SQIVND (reference sequence). In nucleotides, the CDR3 is TGTGCCAGTAGTATGGGACTACCTGAAAAACTGTTTTTT. Its protein is CASSMGLPEKLFF.

The genes are TRBV30 and TRBJ1-6; D is possibly TRBD1 (6 bases). The germline V gene encodes CDR1 GTSNPN and CDR2 SVGIG (reference sequence). The length of the CDR3 is 16 residues. V lost 5 bases and J lost 0, with 14 bases in between. As DNA, the CDR3 is TGTGCCTGGGGGAGACAGGCAAGCTCCTATAATTCACCCCTCCACTTT. Amino acid sequence: CAWGRQASSYNSPLHF. Combining the CDR3 with reference TRBV30 and TRBJ1-6 gives the whole variable domain SQTIHQWPATLVQPVGSPLSLECTVEGTSNPNLYWYRQAAGRGLQLLFYSVGIGQISSEVPQNLSASRPQDRQFILSSKKLLLSDSGFYLCAWGRQASSYNSPLHFGNGTRLTVT.

The genes are TRBV9 and TRBJ1-1; 7 bases line up with TRBD1. V gave up 3 bases and J gave up 2 bases; unmatched junction bases: 10. CDR1 is SGDLS, CDR2 YYNGEE, per germline. CDR3 length: 16 residues. The CDR3: CASSGLAGGYNTEAFF. In DNA, the CDR3 is TGTGCCAGCAGCGGGTTGGCAGGGGGATATAACACTGAAGCTTTCTTT.

CDR3 sequence: CASSETDNEQFF. The CDR3 nucleotides are TGTGCCAGTAGTGAGACAGACAATGAGCAGTTCTTC. The chain is built from TRBV19 and TRBJ2-1; D might be TRBD1 (5 bases). The germline V gene has CDR1 LNHDA and CDR2 SQIVND (reference sequence). V was clipped by 5 bases and J by 5 bases, with 7 bases between them. The CDR3 is 12 residues long.

The J gene is TRBJ2-1, the V gene TRBV30; D possibly corresponds to TRBD2 (5 bases). V lost 2 bases and J 7 bases, leaving 6 bases between the germline ends. This CDR3 has 11 residues. The germline CDR1 and CDR2 sequences are GTSNPN and SVGIG (reference sequence). The CDR3 DNA sequence: TGTGCCTGGAGTAGCGGAAATGAGCAGTTCTTC. Translating gives CAWSSGNEQFF.

The rearrangement links TRBV6-5 to TRBJ2-2; TRBD2 agrees at 9 bases. CDR3 length: 16 amino acids. Germline-derived CDR1 and CDR2 are MNHEY and SVGAGI. The V gene end was trimmed by 2 bases and the J gene end by 7 bases; junction bases not matched to a gene: 8. The CDR3 sequence: CASSYPTGTSSGELFF. In DNA, the CDR3 is TGTGCCAGCAGTTACCCTACCGGGACTAGCAGCGGGGAGCTGTTTTTT.